This T cell receptor (beta chain) originates from a study of T cell responses to AZD1222 COVID-19 vaccine (dated by TCRdb to the early 2020s). Broadly, across the study: AZD1222 recipients whose second dose came at about 4 weeks and those whose second dose came at about 12 weeks were combined into one group, since spike-specific TCR depth and breadth did not differ between the two schedules. Enrollment into the trials was organized by age into subgroups of 18-55, 56-69 and 70-plus years, and those subgroups contained roughly 140, 27 and 60 TCR-sequenced participants, respectively. TCR sequencing was performed for about 250 trial participants, of whom about 200 were given two doses of AZD1222 and 26 were given two doses of MenACWY control vaccine.

The time point label on this specimen signifies: baseline before first vaccination. Vaccinee samples came from UK trials COV001 and COV002, including a single-blind randomized controlled phase 2/3 trial of AZD1222 (ChAdOx1 nCoV-19) in healthy adults. Trial participant PBMC samples were collected at day 0 and day 28 after the second dose for TCRbeta chain sequencing. The CDR3 regions of human TCRbeta chains were subjected to immunosequencing. The paper's processing steps were these. Repertoire TCRs were checked for matches against a reference library of SARS-CoV-2-specific TCRs that had been generated using the MIRA antigen-specificity platform. Breadth was defined as the fraction of unique TCRs that were SARS-CoV-2-associated. Depth was defined as the fraction of total T cells that were SARS-CoV-2-associated. Each spike-specific TCR was assigned to its reactive spike region and to a CD4 or CD8 class using the MIRA data. Log10-transformed breadth and depth values were compared by one-way ANOVA with Sidak's multiple comparisons tests. TCRdb took this table from immuneACCESS and kept in-frame rearrangements with V and J called. Such tables lack part of the clones; where checked against another copy, unresolved V genes explain under half of the gap, and the rest is unexplained. V and J calls plus clone size are reproduced from that table; the DNA served to infer D and trimming. This sample is represented by around 140,000 clones; 85% to 95% of them were singletons. Together, the top ten hold around 5% of the sample.

What the authors observed across the whole study: In the small 56-69-year group, the increase in depth fell short of significance, most likely because of low power. Nearly half of unique spike-specific TCRs reportedly recognized epitopes outside regions mutated in the B.1.351 and B.1.1.7 variants. After two AZD1222 doses, spike-specific TCR breadth and depth were significantly higher than at day 0 and than in MenACWY recipients. Participants were mostly white British and included more females than males, and it was suggested by the authors that clonal diversity may have been underestimated. The vaccine-associated CD4 TCRs covered the entire spike protein, and the dominant responses fell in regions 160-218 and 743-854. Only six or seven AZD1222 recipients were SARS-CoV-2 seropositive at baseline, limiting conclusions about previously exposed vaccinees. Because no day 14 peak-response samples were available, the repertoires could be characterized only after the peak T cell response.

Turning to this clone: No antigen is known for it. One base away there is no much larger clone; base qualities are not given. Other DNA sequences in the sample encode the same CDR3.

Relative to germline, V is 3 bases shorter and J is 0 bases shorter, with 6 bases between their ends. Taken from cysteine to phenylalanine, the CDR3 has 13 residues. Of the read, only the CDR3 DNA is kept; its 39 bases are in frame from base 1. From the germline V gene (reference sequence), CDR1 is DFQATT and CDR2 is SNEGSKA. Sample: peripheral blood, taken on day 0 of AZD1222 vaccination. This sequence uses TRBV20-1 and TRBJ1-3, with an unclear D gene assignment. This receptor was taken from an adult in good health. The sequenced DNA: TGCAGTGCTAGTGGAAGCTCTGGAAACACCATATATTTT. Its translation is CSASGSSGNTIYF.